The T cell receptor beta chain described here comes from a study of CD8 T cells in ankylosing spondylitis (dated by TCRdb to 2017 to 2019). Notes on the research overall: The study profiled T cell receptor beta repertoires in healthy donors and ankylosing spondylitis patients to find disease-linked TCR variants. The whole study cohort included under 140 healthy donors and 20 to 30 ankylosing spondylitis patients. Peripheral blood was sampled, and synovial fluid was additionally collected from ankylosing spondylitis patients.

The CDR3 starts with the cysteine, ends with the phenylalanine, and has 16 residues. Only the CDR3 portion is preserved as DNA: 48 bases, with reading frame beginning at the first base. Based on the germline V gene, the CDR1 and CDR2 sequences are MNHEY and SVGAGI. At the junction V is shortened by 0 bases and J by 2 bases; bases outside the gene matches: 7. This clonotype was counted a few times. What antigen it recognizes has not been identified. Per-nucleotide qualities are absent, and no much larger clonotype sits a single base away. Study-level results and caveats: A TCR beta motif made up of under ten highly homologous amino acid variants appeared to be characteristic of blood from ankylosing spondylitis patients. According to the report, matched synovial fluid samples from ankylosing spondylitis patients were significantly enriched for the disease-linked clones. Some of the motif variants had been reported before in the synovial fluid and blood of reactive arthritis patients, a finding that suggests common disease-initiation mechanisms. A CD8+ phenotype was shown by the disease-linked clones, which were found at relatively low frequencies in peripheral blood.

Sequenced on an Illumina HiSeq 2500. TCR beta libraries were prepared by quantitative 5'-RACE with molecular barcodes. Concerning the study's data processing: A new computational method, built on a probabilistic model of VDJ rearrangement, was used to identify disease-linked TCR variants. Using fastp at Q25 and MiXCR, TCRdb reprocessed the public reads and kept productive beta chains. Duplicate CDR3 protein sequences are folded into a single record with the most common DNA and genes. For this entry, the V and J calls and clone size follow TCRdb and not the study's own pipeline. Present in this sample are 300,000 to 400,000 distinct CDR3 sequences, about 15% of which were seen just once. Together, the top ten hold 0.9% to 1.2% of the sample.

The V gene is TRBV6-5 and the J gene is TRBJ2-7; 7 bases in between match TRBD1. The sequence derives from a male donor with ankylosing spondylitis or in good health (not recorded which). Sequenced input: blood, either unsorted or a sorted T cell fraction (not recorded which). The CDR3 is CASSYSPLGQTYEQYF. The nucleotide sequence is TGTGCCAGCAGTTACTCGCCTCTGGGACAGACCTACGAGCAGTACTTC.